Following are 20 T cell receptor beta chains from one sample sequenced in a study of blood T cell repertoires in COVID-19. TCRdb's copy holds only in-frame clones and misses some; the assay was immunoSEQ multiplex PCR. The profile shows 400,000 or so clones, approximately 91% of them singletons. Sample: peripheral blood. These receptors were obtained from a middle-aged woman with COVID-19, enrolled during active disease.

The chain joins TRBV15 to TRBJ1-2; D remains ambiguous. There are 14 residues in the CDR3. Germline V gene sequence: CDR1 LNHNV, CDR2 YYDKDF (reference sequence). Trimming took off 5 bases at V and 7 bases at J, with 17 bases between the two ends. CDR3 DNA sequence: TGTGCCACCAGCCGTGGGGAGGGCGGGCTTGGCTACACCTTC. It translates to CATSRGEGGLGYTF.

This chain connects TRBV3-1 (or the pseudogene TRBV3-2) to TRBJ2-3, with 10 bases that match TRBD2. Germline V gene data show CDR1 as LGHDT and CDR2 as YNNKEL (reference sequence). This CDR3 region has 18 residues. With 4 bases clipped from V and 0 bases from J, the junction kept 10 bases outside the gene matches. The CDR3 nucleotides read TGTGCCAGCAGCCCGTTACTAGCGGGGAGTTGGAGCACAGATACGCAGTATTTT. Translating gives CASSPLLAGSWSTDTQYF.

The gene calls are TRBV28 and TRBJ1-4; 7 bases fit TRBD1. The CDR3 is 12 residues long. The junction had 1 base not matched to a gene; V was cut back by 5 bases and J by 7 bases. Germline V gives CDR1 MDHEN, CDR2 SYDVKM. The CDR3 DNA sequence: TGTGCCAGCAGTGGGACAGCTGAAAAACTGTTTTTT. Translated: CASSGTAEKLFF.

This chain connects TRBV6-6 to TRBJ1-1; D perhaps matches TRBD1 (5 bases). Trimming stripped 6 bases from V and 12 bases from J, with 14 bases between. The CDR3 runs to 11 residues. Per the germline V gene, CDR1 is MNHNY and CDR2 is SVGAGI (reference sequence). CDR3 DNA sequence: TGTGCCAGCAGCCAACCGGCGGGACCTTTCTTT. Translated, it gives CASSQPAGPFF.

The chain combines TRBV27 with TRBJ2-7; D not resolved. The length of the CDR3 is 14 residues. Germline values: CDR1 MNHEY, CDR2 SMNVEV (reference sequence). Trimming pared 5 bases from V and 6 bases from J, leaving 17 bases between. The CDR3, as DNA: TGTGCCAGCAGTCGAACAGATCCACAACTCGAGCAGTACTTC. Translation gives CASSRTDPQLEQYF.

The genes are TRBV7-6 and TRBJ2-1; 8 nucleotides line up with TRBD2. CDR1 is SGHVS and CDR2 is FNYEAQ in the germline V gene. This CDR3 comprises 14 residues. With V trimmed by 6 bases and J by 4 bases, 5 bases remained unmatched. Written as DNA, the CDR3 is TGTGCCAGCAGGGGAGCGGGAGAGTACAATGAGCAGTTCTTC. As protein: CASRGAGEYNEQFF.

In this sample, this clone turned up once. The chain combines TRBV4-3 with TRBJ1-6; no definite D call. V lost 1 base and J 7 bases, leaving 14 bases between the germline ends. The CDR3 consists of 16 residues. Germline V gene sequence: CDR1 LGHNA, CDR2 YSLEER. CDR3 in amino acids: CASSQGSLIENSPLHF. The CDR3 bases are TGCGCCAGCAGCCAAGGGAGCTTGATAGAAAATTCACCCCTCCACTTT.

The chain couples TRBV27 to TRBJ2-1; TRBD2 agrees at 8 bases. V dropped 8 bases and J dropped 1; count of bases not matched to a gene: 4. The CDR3 is made up of 14 amino acids. Germline V CDR1 and CDR2: MNHEY, SMNVEV (reference sequence). The CDR3: CASRSGASYNEQFF. In DNA form, the CDR3 reads TGTGCCAGCCGTAGCGGGGCTTCCTACAATGAGCAGTTCTTC.

The CDR3 coding sequence is TGTGCCAGCAGCTTAGGTCGAGGACTAGCGGTCGATGGGGAGACCCAGTACTTC. It is translated as CASSLGRGLAVDGETQYF. The chain carries TRBV7-2 and TRBJ2-5, with 10 positions matching TRBD2. Looked up from germline, CDR1 is SGHTA and CDR2 is FQGNSA. V dropped 1 base and J dropped 5; count of bases not matched to a gene: 13. The CDR3 runs 18 residues.

The CDR3 nucleotides read TGTGCCAGCAGCCAATTTACGGGTACTGAAGCTTTCTTT. Its translation is CASSQFTGTEAFF. The rearrangement uses TRBV3-1 (or the pseudogene TRBV3-2) and TRBJ1-1; no clear D. Germline CDR1 LGHDT, CDR2 YNNKEL (reference sequence). Deletions cut 2 bases from V and 5 bases from J, with 9 bases between. The CDR3 covers 13 residues.

The V gene is TRBV19, the J gene TRBJ2-7, with TRBD1 matching over 7 bases. V gave up 3 bases and J gave up 2 bases; unmatched junction bases: 7. The CDR3 totals 15 residues. Looked up from germline, CDR1 is LNHDA and CDR2 is SQIVND (reference sequence). The CDR3 nucleotides read TGTGCCAGTAGTATTAGGACAGGAACCCCCTACGAGCAGTACTTC. Translation: CASSIRTGTPYEQYF.

The J gene is TRBJ1-1, the V gene TRBV5-4; 9 bases fit TRBD1. The CDR3 covers 16 residues. The V segment lost 2 bases and the J segment 0 bases; nucleotides outside the gene matches: 5. Germline CDR1 SGHNT, CDR2 YYREEE (reference sequence). The CDR3 sequence is CASSLSGQGMNTEAFF. The CDR3, as DNA: TGTGCCAGCAGCTTATCGGGACAGGGAATGAACACTGAAGCTTTCTTT.

The chain couples TRBV9 to TRBJ2-7; 7 positions match TRBD1. Germline V gives CDR1 SGDLS, CDR2 YYNGEE. The CDR3 length is 15 residues. J was trimmed by 0 bases and V by 4 bases; bases with no gene match: 7. The CDR3: CASSTTGESSYEQYF. In nucleotides, the CDR3 is TGTGCCAGCAGCACAACAGGGGAAAGCTCCTACGAGCAGTACTTC.

This clone was detected ten times or more. V usage is TRBV19 and J usage is TRBJ1-2, with a possible D match to TRBD1 (5 bases). Germline assignment: CDR1 LNHDA and CDR2 SQIVND (reference sequence). The CDR3 sequence is 15 residues long. Trimming shortened V by 7 bases and J by 0 bases, and 15 bases separated the two germline ends. Written as DNA, the CDR3 is TGTGCCAGTATTGGGGCTACAGGTGCTAACTATGGCTACACCTTC. Residues: CASIGATGANYGYTF.

In its sample, this clone was seen once. The J gene is TRBJ1-5, the V gene TRBV27, with 8 bases aligning to TRBD1. The CDR3 runs to 13 residues. Germline values: CDR1 MNHEY, CDR2 SMNVEV (reference sequence). The trim removed 6 bases at V and 6 bases at J, leaving 4 bases unmatched. The CDR3 sequence: CASRLGTGQPQHF. The CDR3 nucleotides read TGTGCCAGCAGGTTGGGGACAGGTCAGCCCCAGCATTTT.

V is TRBV28 and J is TRBJ1-5; D is possibly TRBD1 (5 bases). The CDR3 is 14 residues long. Germline V gene lookup returns CDR1 MDHEN and CDR2 SYDVKM. V lost 9 bases, J lost 5 bases, and 17 bases lay in between. CDR3 nucleotide sequence: TGTGCCAGTAACGGACCCGCGGGGCATCAGCCCCAGCATTTT. Amino acid sequence: CASNGPAGHQPQHF.

V is TRBV7-2 and J is TRBJ2-1; 9 nucleotides align to TRBD2. After removal of 0 bases from V and 3 bases from J, the junction contained 6 bases not matched to a gene. CDR3 length: 17 residues. Germline values: CDR1 SGHTA, CDR2 FQGNSA. The CDR3 region is CASSLAASGRIYNEQFF. DNA for the CDR3: TGTGCCAGCAGCTTAGCGGCCAGCGGGAGGATCTACAATGAGCAGTTCTTC.

This clone was found many times. This sequence joins TRBV10-3 and TRBJ2-6, with 7 bases lining up with TRBD1. Per germline, CDR1 ENHRY and CDR2 SYGVKD. The CDR3 consists of 19 residues. J lost 0 bases, V lost 3 bases, and 11 bases had no gene match. The CDR3 DNA sequence: TGTGCCATCAGTGATCCCTGGGACAGAACATTCTCTGGGGCCAACGTCCTGACTTTC. Its translation: CAISDPWDRTFSGANVLTF.

The chain has TRBV19 and TRBJ1-1; D is unclear. Germline V CDR1 and CDR2: LNHDA, SQIVND (reference sequence). CDR3 size: 16 residues. V gave up 4 bases and J gave up 0 bases, with 15 bases separating them. For the CDR3, the DNA is TGTGCCAGTAGTACAGTACCGGGTCTGCTGAACACTGAAGCTTTCTTT. This codes for CASSTVPGLLNTEAFF.

This clone has only one observation. The chain combines TRBV28 with TRBJ2-1; D unclear. V dropped 1 base and J dropped 12 bases, with 13 bases sitting between them. Germline loops: CDR1 MDHEN, CDR2 SYDVKM. The CDR3 spans 13 residues. CDR3 DNA sequence: TGTGCCAGCAGTTTATACCCGCCGTCGGGGCAGTTCTTC. Protein product: CASSLYPPSGQFF.